The clone carrying this T cell receptor beta chain has only one observation. Given a much more abundant clone one base away, this may be a read error. The ends were cut back, 5 bases at V and 2 bases at J, with 10 bases in the middle. The V gene's germline CDR1 is SGHVS and CDR2 FNYEAQ. The CDR3 sequence is 13 residues long. These data come from a study of OX40 agonist ivuxolimab in advanced cancers. Whole-study context: With ivuxolimab, an agonistic anti-OX40 (CD134) antibody, patients were treated. Of mixed ages from about 23 to 90 and averaging about 56 years, the group was about 86% male.

Measured with immunoSEQ multiplex PCR; TCRdb has only the in-frame clones, and not every one. The sample has approximately 30,000 clones, roughly 84% seen once. The sample was CD4+ or CD8+ T cells sorted from blood, taken in a trial of the OX40 agonist ivuxolimab. This sequence joins TRBV7-6 and TRBJ2-7; maybe TRBD2 (6 bases). This sequence originates from an adult with an advanced solid tumor such as melanoma, head and neck, liver or kidney cancer. The CDR3 here is CASSPGLTYEQYF. CDR3 nucleotides: TGTGCCAGCAGCCCGGGACTCACCTACGAGCAGTACTTC.